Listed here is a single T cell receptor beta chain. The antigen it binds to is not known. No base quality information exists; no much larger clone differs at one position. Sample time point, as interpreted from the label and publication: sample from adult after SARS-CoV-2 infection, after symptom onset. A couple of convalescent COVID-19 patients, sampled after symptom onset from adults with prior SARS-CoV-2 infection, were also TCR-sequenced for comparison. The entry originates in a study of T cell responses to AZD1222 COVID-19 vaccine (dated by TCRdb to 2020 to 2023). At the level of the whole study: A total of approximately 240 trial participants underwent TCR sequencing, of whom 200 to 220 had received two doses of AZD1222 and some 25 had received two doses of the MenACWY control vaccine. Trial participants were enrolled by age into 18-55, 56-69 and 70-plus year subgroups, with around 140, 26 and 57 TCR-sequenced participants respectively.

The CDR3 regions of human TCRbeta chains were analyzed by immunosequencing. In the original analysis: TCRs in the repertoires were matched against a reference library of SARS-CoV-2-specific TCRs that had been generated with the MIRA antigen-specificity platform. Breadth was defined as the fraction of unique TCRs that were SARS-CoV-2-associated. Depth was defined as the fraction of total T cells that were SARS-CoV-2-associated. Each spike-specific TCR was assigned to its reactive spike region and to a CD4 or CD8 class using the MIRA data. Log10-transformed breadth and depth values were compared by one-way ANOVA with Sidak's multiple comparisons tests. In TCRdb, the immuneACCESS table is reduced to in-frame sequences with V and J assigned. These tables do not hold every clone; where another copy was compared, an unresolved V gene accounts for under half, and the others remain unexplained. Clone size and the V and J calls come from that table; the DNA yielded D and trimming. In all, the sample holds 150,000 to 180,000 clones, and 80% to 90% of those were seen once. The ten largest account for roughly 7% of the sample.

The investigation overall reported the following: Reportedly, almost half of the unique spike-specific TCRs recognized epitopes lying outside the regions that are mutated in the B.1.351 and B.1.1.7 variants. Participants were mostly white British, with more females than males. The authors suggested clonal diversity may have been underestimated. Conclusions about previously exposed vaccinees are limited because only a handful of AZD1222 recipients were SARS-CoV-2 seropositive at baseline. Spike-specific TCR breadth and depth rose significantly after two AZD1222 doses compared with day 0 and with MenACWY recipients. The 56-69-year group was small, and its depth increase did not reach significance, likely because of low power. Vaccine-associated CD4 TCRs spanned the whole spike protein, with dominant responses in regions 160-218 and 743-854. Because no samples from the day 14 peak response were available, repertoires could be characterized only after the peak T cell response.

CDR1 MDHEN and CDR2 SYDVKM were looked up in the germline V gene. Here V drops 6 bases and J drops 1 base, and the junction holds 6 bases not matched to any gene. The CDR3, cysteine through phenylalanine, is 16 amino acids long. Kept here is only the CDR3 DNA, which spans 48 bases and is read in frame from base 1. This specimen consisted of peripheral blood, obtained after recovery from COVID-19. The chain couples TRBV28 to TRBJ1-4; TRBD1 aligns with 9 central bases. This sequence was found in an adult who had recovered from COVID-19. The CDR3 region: CASREMTGGTNEKLFF. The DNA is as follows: TGTGCCAGCAGAGAGATGACAGGGGGAACTAATGAAAAACTGTTTTTT.